One and the same sample provided the 17 T cell receptor beta chains below, sequenced in a study of control samples from healthy donors and cancer patients. The assay was immunoSEQ multiplex PCR, and TCRdb's table has in-frame clones only and misses some. Of approximately 68,000 clones listed, 75% to 85% are singletons. The source material was blood. The receptors stem from a man in his sixties in good health.

The gene calls are TRBV7-2 and TRBJ2-1; TRBD2 might be the D (6 bases). Trimming took off 2 bases at V and 2 bases at J, with 10 bases between the two ends. Germline CDR1 is SGHTA and CDR2 is FQGNSA. The CDR3 has 15 amino acids. The CDR3 protein is CASSLSSGPYNEQFF. The CDR3 DNA follows: TGTGCCAGCAGCTTAAGTAGCGGACCCTACAATGAGCAGTTCTTC.

The CDR3 coding sequence is TGTGCCAGCAGGACCTCTGAAGCTTTCTTT. Translating gives CASRTSEAFF. The rearrangement joins TRBV12-3 or TRBV12-4 to TRBJ1-1; D uncertain. Trimming left V 6 bases short and J 6 bases short, with 5 bases between. The CDR3 runs 10 residues.

The J gene is TRBJ1-6, the V gene TRBV27, with 9 bases identical to TRBD1. This CDR3 is 14 amino acids long. Germline V gene sequence: CDR1 MNHEY, CDR2 SMNVEV (reference sequence). The junction had 5 bases not matched to a gene; V was cut back by 6 bases and J by 8 bases. The CDR3 coding sequence is TGTGCCAGCAGCAACAGGGGGCTGTATTCACCCCTCCACTTT. Translating it yields CASSNRGLYSPLHF.

This chain connects TRBV21-1 to TRBJ1-5; whether TRBD1, the table's D call, matches the DNA was not checked. TRBV21-1 is termed a pseudogene. There are 18 residues in the CDR3. The CDR3 DNA sequence: TGTGCCAGCAGCAATAGGGGGTCGGGACAGGTGAAGAATCAGCCCCAGCATTTT. It translates to CASSNRGSGQVKNQPQHF.

In its sample, this clone was seen a few times. The chain is built from TRBV3-1 (or the pseudogene TRBV3-2) and TRBJ2-7; tentatively, D is TRBD1 (6 bases). The CDR3 runs 15 residues. The V gene lost 5 bases and the J gene lost 3 bases, with 17 bases spanning the gap. Germline loops: CDR1 LGHDT, CDR2 YNNKEL (reference sequence). The CDR3 is CASSATTGWGYEQYF. The CDR3 DNA follows: TGTGCCAGCAGCGCAACGACAGGTTGGGGCTACGAGCAGTACTTC.

This clone was detected only a few times. The chain has TRBV23-1 and TRBJ2-7; tentative D call: TRBD1 (5 bases). TRBV23-1 is designated an ORF whose function remains uncertain. CDR3 length equals 13 residues. Trimming removed 3 bases at V and 7 bases at J, with 13 bases between. CDR3 nucleotide sequence: TGCGCCAGCAGTCACGGCAGGCACAGGGAGCAGTACTTC. Amino acids: CASSHGRHREQYF.

The chain combines TRBV19 with TRBJ2-7; 10 bases match TRBD1. Per the germline V gene, CDR1 is LNHDA and CDR2 is SQIVND (reference sequence). The J segment lost 6 bases and the V segment lost 4 bases, leaving 9 bases of the junction unmatched. The CDR3 spans 15 residues. The CDR3 sequence: CASSKPGQGTGEQYF. The DNA for the CDR3 is TGTGCCAGTAGTAAACCGGGACAGGGGACCGGCGAGCAGTACTTC.

This clone came up a few times. This sequence joins TRBV5-1 and TRBJ2-7; 8 bases are shared with TRBD2. The germline gives CDR1 SGHRS, CDR2 YFSETQ. Unmatched junction bases numbered 6, after V lost 4 bases and J lost 0 bases. The CDR3 is 15 residues long. In DNA form, the CDR3 reads TGCGCCAGCAGCGGATCCGGGACTAGCTCCTACGAGCAGTACTTC. Translating it yields CASSGSGTSSYEQYF.

The chain uses TRBV6-5 and TRBJ2-2, with D unclear. The germline V and J ends were trimmed by 7 bases and 4 bases, with 13 bases remaining between them. The CDR3 extends over 14 amino acids. Germline V lookup: CDR1 MNHEY, CDR2 SVGAGI. CDR3 amino acids: CASKSAAVTGELFF. The CDR3 DNA reads as TGTGCCAGCAAGTCAGCTGCGGTCACCGGGGAGCTGTTTTTT.

This clone was observed a single time. V is TRBV27 and J is TRBJ1-2; TRBD1 agrees at 9 bases. The CDR3 is 16 amino acids. With 5 bases clipped from V and 4 bases from J, the junction kept 11 bases outside the gene matches. Germline V gene sequence: CDR1 MNHEY, CDR2 SMNVEV (reference sequence). The CDR3 DNA is TGTGCCAGCAGTATAGGACAGGGGAAGGGGGCCTATGGCTACACCTTC. Translated: CASSIGQGKGAYGYTF.

This clone was detected only a few times. V is TRBV6-5 and J is TRBJ2-5; 7 nucleotides agree with TRBD1. CDR3 length: 14 residues. J was trimmed by 7 bases and V by 6 bases; bases with no gene match: 11. Germline loops: CDR1 MNHEY, CDR2 SVGAGI. The CDR3: CASSQVLQGRTQYF. DNA for the CDR3: TGTGCCAGCAGCCAAGTACTACAGGGGAGGACCCAGTACTTC.

The chain links TRBV20-1 to TRBJ1-1, with 9 positions matching TRBD1. The CDR3 extends over 11 amino acids. Trimming took 2 bases from V and 11 from J; bases not matched to a gene: 3. CDR1 and CDR2 from the germline V gene are DFQATT and SNEGSKA (reference sequence). For the CDR3, the DNA is TGCAGTGCTAGATCGGGGACAGGGGCTTTCTTT. It specifies CSARSGTGAFF.

The rearrangement links TRBV29-1 to TRBJ1-1; no clear D gene. Germline CDR1 is SQVTM and CDR2 is ANQGSEA. CDR3 length: 13 residues. Trimming stripped 4 bases from V and 1 base from J, with 10 bases between. The CDR3 region has the DNA TGCAGCGTTGCCAAGGACTGGAACACTGAAGCTTTCTTT. It yields the protein CSVAKDWNTEAFF.

The rearrangement uses TRBV7-2 and TRBJ1-3, with D unclear. The CDR3 spans 12 residues. Germline lookup yields CDR1 SGHTA and CDR2 FQGNSA. The V gene lost 2 bases and the J gene lost 5 bases, with 4 bases spanning the gap. The CDR3 region has the DNA TGTGCCAGCAGCTTAAATAGAAACACCATATATTTT. This gives the protein CASSLNRNTIYF.

This chain joins TRBV5-1 and TRBJ1-2, with unresolved D. In germline, CDR1 is SGHRS, CDR2 YFSETQ. Trimming shortened V by 0 bases and J by 6 bases, and 18 bases separated the two germline ends. The CDR3 extends over 16 amino acids. This chain's CDR3 is CASSLGPGRGRNGYTF. CDR3 DNA sequence: TGCGCCAGCAGCTTGGGCCCGGGTCGGGGAAGAAATGGCTACACCTTC.

This CDR3 is CSASSAASGRGEQYF. In DNA, the CDR3 is TGCAGTGCTAGTTCAGCGGCTAGCGGGAGGGGGGAGCAGTACTTC. The genes are TRBV20-1 and TRBJ2-7; 12 nucleotides line up with TRBD2. This CDR3 region has 15 residues. Germline-derived CDR1 and CDR2 are DFQATT and SNEGSKA (reference sequence). The ends lost 3 bases at V and 7 bases at J; junction bases unmatched: 10.

V usage is TRBV30 and J usage is TRBJ2-2; 7 positions match TRBD1. The CDR3 covers 15 residues. The J segment lost 5 bases and the V segment lost 1 base, leaving 7 bases of the junction unmatched. In germline, CDR1 is GTSNPN, CDR2 SVGIG (reference sequence). The CDR3 DNA follows: TGTGCCTGGAGTGCCTACACAGGGGTTACCGGGGAGCTGTTTTTT. Its protein is CAWSAYTGVTGELFF.